This is a list of T cell receptor beta chains from one sample in a study of radiation and T cells in renal cell carcinoma. Profiling relied on immunoSEQ multiplex PCR, and the TCRdb table lists in-frame clones only, not all of them. Altogether just over 150,000 clones are present, approximately 90% being singletons, with the ten largest covering over 10%. This specimen consisted of blood, obtained from a patient whose treatment included radiotherapy and nephrectomy. The receptors derive from a woman aged 50 to 65 with renal cell carcinoma. Both conserved end residues are part of each CDR3. The D gene is left open where the match is weak. Some rows have no size entry. The others give once, few or many, or a class for an expanded clone.

>TRBV5-1|-|TRBJ2-7|-
CASSPRSGVFDEQYF
TGCGCCAGCAGCCCGCGTTCGGGGGTTTTCGACGAGCAGTACTTC
>TRBV2|-|TRBJ1-1|-
CASSRGRATRTDTEAFF
TGTGCCAGCAGTCGAGGGCGGGCCACGCGGACGGACACTGAAGCTTTCTTT
>TRBV7-3|-|TRBJ2-3|-
CASSLAGSRTDTQYF
TGTGCCAGCAGCTTAGCGGGGTCCCGTACAGATACGCAGTATTTT
>TRBV10-1|-|TRBJ2-7|-
CASSESRAGTSEQYF
TGCGCCAGCAGTGAATCGAGGGCAGGGACGTCCGAGCAGTACTTC
>TRBV4-1|-|TRBJ2-5|-
CASSQDGRETQYF
TGCGCCAGCAGCCAAGATGGACGAGAGACCCAGTACTTC
>TRBV10-3|-|TRBJ1-1|-
CAISDLTENTEAFF
TGTGCCATCAGTGACCTTACAGAGAACACTGAAGCTTTCTTT
>TRBV5-8|TRBD2|TRBJ2-7|-
CASSYRTSGGYEQYF
TGTGCCAGCAGCTACCGGACTAGCGGGGGCTACGAGCAGTACTTC
>TRBV19|-|TRBJ1-6|-
CASSITVRRDNSPLHF
TGTGCCAGTAGTATAACGGTCCGCAGGGATAATTCACCCCTCCACTTT
>TRBV19|-|TRBJ1-1|-
CASSIGQNTEAFF
TGTGCCAGTAGTATCGGTCAGAACACTGAAGCTTTCTTT
>TRBV4-3|-|TRBJ2-3|-
CASSQELRRTDTQYF
TGCGCCAGCAGCCAAGAACTGCGACGGACAGATACGCAGTATTTT
>TRBV7-9|TRBD1|TRBJ1-4|once
CASSPLGTGNEKLFF
TGTGCCAGCAGCCCACTCGGGACAGGGAATGAAAAACTGTTTTTT
>TRBV20-1|-|TRBJ2-1|-
CSADGYNEQFF
TGCAGTGCTGACGGATACAATGAGCAGTTCTTC
>TRBV29-1|TRBD1|TRBJ2-5|-
CSVDPGQEETQYF
TGCAGCGTTGACCCCGGACAGGAAGAGACCCAGTACTTC
>TRBV6-5|TRBD2|TRBJ2-1|-
CASSYSAGGYGEQFF
TGTGCCAGCAGTTACTCGGCGGGGGGTTATGGTGAGCAGTTCTTC
>TRBV18|TRBD2|TRBJ2-1|-
CASSPVAGGYNEQFF
TGTGCCAGCTCACCCGTAGCGGGGGGATACAATGAGCAGTTCTTC
>TRBV11-1|-|TRBJ2-5|-
CASSFVYQETQYF
TGTGCCAGCAGCTTTGTATATCAAGAGACCCAGTACTTC
>TRBV6-5|-|TRBJ1-1|-
CASSLTGTEAFF
TGTGCCAGCAGTTTGACAGGCACTGAAGCTTTCTTT
>TRBV2|-|TRBJ2-7|few
CASRPAGYEQYF
TGTGCCAGCAGACCGGCAGGGTACGAGCAGTACTTC
>TRBV5-1|-|TRBJ1-1|-
CASSPPGGVNWNTEAFF
TGCGCCAGCAGCCCCCCGGGGGGCGTTAATTGGAACACTGAAGCTTTCTTT
>TRBV6-1|-|TRBJ1-5|once
CASSVEGSQPQHF
TGTGCCAGCAGCGTGGAGGGCAGTCAGCCCCAGCATTTT
>TRBV4-3|TRBD1|TRBJ2-4|-
CASSQDRGQGIAKNIQYF
TGCGCCAGCAGCCAAGATCGTGGACAGGGTATAGCCAAAAACATTCAGTACTTC
>TRBV2|-|TRBJ1-3|-
CASGSIRSGNTIYF
TGTGCCAGCGGTAGCATCCGCTCTGGAAACACCATATATTTT
>TRBV15|TRBD1|TRBJ1-2|-
CATSRGQGDGYTF
TGTGCCACCAGCAGAGGACAGGGTGATGGCTACACCTTC
>TRBV12-5|-|TRBJ1-3|-
CASGLVLEGPRGSGNTIYF
TGTGCTAGTGGTTTGGTATTAGAGGGACCCCGTGGCTCTGGAAACACCATATATTTT
>TRBV12-5|-|TRBJ1-6|-
CASGLVLGQTNNSPLHF
TGTGCTAGTGGTTTGGTACTTGGACAGACGAATAATTCACCCCTCCACTTT
>TRBV4-1|-|TRBJ2-1|-
CASSQRNQDRNNEQFF
TGCGCCAGCAGCCAGAGAAACCAAGACAGAAACAATGAGCAGTTCTTC
>TRBV4-2|-|TRBJ2-1|-
CASSQGSGSSYNEQFF
TGTGCCAGCAGCCAAGGAAGTGGGAGCTCCTACAATGAGCAGTTCTTC
>TRBV15|TRBD1|TRBJ1-1|-
CATSRATGTGVAFF
TGTGCCACCAGCAGAGCAACAGGGACAGGGGTAGCTTTCTTT
>TRBV14|TRBD2|TRBJ2-1|-
CASSQEMGRGGYNEQFF
TGTGCCAGCAGCCAGGAGATGGGGCGGGGGGGATACAATGAGCAGTTCTTC
>TRBV9|TRBD2|TRBJ2-5|-
CASSLIPGTTSQETQYF
TGTGCCAGCAGCCTCATCCCCGGGACTACCTCACAAGAGACCCAGTACTTC
>TRBV18|TRBD2|TRBJ2-1|-
CASSQSQRGGYNEQFF
TGTGCCAGCTCCCAATCCCAGCGGGGGGGCTACAATGAGCAGTTCTTC
>TRBV19|-|TRBJ1-1|few
CASSIQDTEAFF
TGTGCCAGTAGTATACAGGACACTGAAGCTTTCTTT
>TRBV13|-|TRBJ1-1|few
CASSPAGRVTSEAFF
TGTGCCAGCAGCCCGGCTGGACGGGTAACTTCTGAAGCTTTCTTT
>TRBV29-1|TRBD1|TRBJ1-1|-
CSVVRQGSRTEAFF
TGCAGCGTCGTAAGACAGGGTAGCAGAACTGAAGCTTTCTTT
>TRBV10-2|TRBD2|TRBJ2-2|-
CASSGGGSRDTGELFF
TGCGCCAGCAGTGGGGGCGGGAGTAGAGACACCGGGGAGCTGTTTTTT
>TRBV7-2|-|TRBJ1-6|-
CASSPSVGAYNSPLHF
TGTGCCAGCAGTCCCTCGGTGGGGGCTTATAATTCACCCCTCCACTTT
>TRBV7-6|-|TRBJ2-7|few
CASSPDRSSYEQYF
TGTGCCAGCAGCCCTGACAGGTCCTCCTACGAGCAGTACTTC
>TRBV2|-|TRBJ1-4|-
CASRRDTEKLFF
TGTGCCAGCAGACGGGACACCGAAAAACTGTTTTTT
>TRBV7-8|-|TRBJ2-5|-
CASSLPRVLETQYF
TGTGCCAGCAGCCTGCCTAGGGTGTTGGAGACCCAGTACTTC
>TRBV4-3|TRBD1|TRBJ1-2|-
CASSQEGLRQGIHTF
TGCGCCAGCAGCCAAGAAGGACTGCGACAGGGGATCCACACCTTC
>TRBV1|-|TRBJ2-3|-
CTSSHVGGGVKYTQYF
TGCACCAGCAGCCATGTCGGCGGGGGGGTGAAATATACGCAGTATTTT
>TRBV7-8|-|TRBJ1-2|-
CASSLRISGGYTF
TGTGCCAGCAGCCTGAGAATATCAGGCGGCTACACCTTC
>TRBV7-9|TRBD2|TRBJ2-1|-
CASRLAAYNEQFF
TGTGCCAGCCGACTAGCGGCCTACAATGAGCAGTTCTTC